This is a list of T cell receptor beta chains from one sample in a study of post-analysis software for immune sequencing data. TCRdb ran MiXCR on the PCR reads and lists one entry per CDR3 protein. Of roughly 670,000 distinct CDR3 sequences listed, approximately 60% are singletons. The sample consisted of blood. The receptor set was obtained from a girl aged 2 to 9 with multiple sclerosis. Each CDR3 is given with its conserved first and last residue. The D gene is left open where the match is weak. Clone size, where shown, is once, few, many, or a class for clones that have expanded.

>-|TRBJ2-3|TRBD1|TRBV6-5
TGTGCCAGCAATCCAAGGGGGCCCACAGATACGCAGTATTTT
CASNPRGPTDTQYF
>-|TRBJ2-5|-|TRBV24-1
TGTGCCACCAGTGGTGACAGTCAAGAGACCCAGTACTTC
CATSGDSQETQYF
>-|TRBJ2-1|-|TRBV3-1
TGTGCCAGCAGCCATCGAAGGAGCGTGTACAATGAGCAGTTCTTC
CASSHRRSVYNEQFF
>few|TRBJ2-2|TRBD2|TRBV5-1
TGCGCCAGCAGCCCCTCTAGCGGGAGGCACACCGGGGAGCTGTTTTTT
CASSPSSGRHTGELFF
>-|TRBJ2-5|-|TRBV27
TGTGCCAGCAGGAATGAGGCAGAAGAGACCCAGTACTTC
CASRNEAEETQYF
>-|TRBJ2-5|-|TRBV29-1
TGCAGCGCTAACTGGGGGCAGGGTTTACAAGAGACCCAGTACTTC
CSANWGQGLQETQYF
>few|TRBJ2-1|TRBD2|TRBV6-6
TGTGCCAGCAGTCCTCTCGCGGGAGGGGCGACATACAATGAGCAGTTCTTC
CASSPLAGGATYNEQFF
>-|TRBJ2-7|-|TRBV11-2
TGTGCCAGCAGCTTAGTACCCCTGGGGCCAGGGGCCACCTACGAGCAGTACTTC
CASSLVPLGPGATYEQYF
>-|TRBJ2-7|TRBD2|TRBV7-8
TGTGCCAGCAACCCTACTAGCGGCTCACCCTACGAGCAGTACTTC
CASNPTSGSPYEQYF
>-|TRBJ2-1|-|TRBV12-3/TRBV12-4
TGTGCCAGCAGCCAACCGGACGAGAGGAGGAATGAGCAGTTCTTC
CASSQPDERRNEQFF
>-|TRBJ2-5|-|TRBV7-2
TGTGCCAGCAGCTTAGGATGGCTAGCTGAAGGGACCCAGTACTTC
CASSLGWLAEGTQYF
>-|TRBJ2-1|TRBD1|TRBV25-1
TGTGCCAGCCCCGGGAGCGGGACAGGGGTCTACAATGAGCAGTTCTTC
CASPGSGTGVYNEQFF
>-|TRBJ1-5|-|TRBV3-1
TGTGCCAGCAGCCTCACACGCAACAATCAGCCCCAGCATTTT
CASSLTRNNQPQHF
>-|TRBJ1-2|-|TRBV6-6
TGTGCCAGCAGTTCTACTTCTCTGGGGTATGGCTACACCTTC
CASSSTSLGYGYTF
>-|TRBJ1-4|-|TRBV12-3/TRBV12-4
TGTGCCAGCAGTGGGGACCGAACTAATGAAAAACTGTTTTTT
CASSGDRTNEKLFF
>few|TRBJ1-2|-|TRBV6-5
TGTGCCAGCAAAACCACAGGTTCTTCCTATGGCTACACCTTC
CASKTTGSSYGYTF
>-|TRBJ2-7|TRBD2|TRBV10-3
TGTGCCATCAGTGGGTCTAGCGGGGGCCACTCCTACAATGAGCAGTACTTC
CAISGSSGGHSYNEQYF
>many|TRBJ2-5|TRBD1|TRBV20-1
TGCAGTGCTAGAGGGGGACAGGCGCAAGAGACCCAGTACTTC
CSARGGQAQETQYF
>few|TRBJ2-1|-|TRBV7-2
TGTGCCAGCAGCTTAGCTATGGAATCAGAGCAGTTCTTC
CASSLAMESEQFF
>few|TRBJ2-3|TRBD2|TRBV13
TGTGCCAGCAGCCTGCTAGCGGGGGCTCTGGAAGATACGCAGTATTTT
CASSLLAGALEDTQYF
>-|TRBJ2-1|-|TRBV7-9
TGTGCCAGCAGCTCGAAGGGGGACAATGAGCAGTTCTTC
CASSSKGDNEQFF
>few|TRBJ2-3|-|TRBV12-3/TRBV12-4
TGTGCCAGCAGTGGCTACCTTTTAGGCACAGATACGCAGTATTTT
CASSGYLLGTDTQYF
>-|TRBJ1-4|-|TRBV12-3/TRBV12-4
TGTGCCAGCAGTTCCCCCGGTGAAAAACTGTTTTTT
CASSSPGEKLFF
>few|TRBJ2-7|TRBD2|TRBV12-3/TRBV12-4
TGTGCCAGCAGTTTTGGAGCGGGAGGCAGCTCCTACGAGCAGTACTTC
CASSFGAGGSSYEQYF
>-|TRBJ1-5|-|TRBV3-1
TGTGCCAGCAGCCAACAGGGTCATCAGCCCCAGCATTTT
CASSQQGHQPQHF
>-|TRBJ1-2|-|TRBV18
TGTGCCAGCTCACCACAGGGGGATGGCTACACCTTC
CASSPQGDGYTF
>few|TRBJ1-2|-|TRBV29-1
TGCAGCGCCAACCCAGGGGAATATGGCTACACCTTC
CSANPGEYGYTF
>few|TRBJ1-2|-|TRBV7-3
TGTGCCAGCAGTGAAGGGGCTGGCTACACCTTC
CASSEGAGYTF
>-|TRBJ2-1|TRBD2|TRBV4-1
TGCGCCAGCAGCCAAGAGGGTAGCGGGAGAAGCTCCTACAATGAGCAGTTCTTC
CASSQEGSGRSSYNEQFF
>-|TRBJ2-7|-|TRBV6-6
TGTGCCAGCCATGGCGTCTCGGCCCCCATAGGCGGCTACGAGCAGTACTTC
CASHGVSAPIGGYEQYF
>-|TRBJ1-1|-|TRBV5-1
TGCGCCAGCAGCTTGGAACCGGGGGGTGTCACTGAAGCTTTCTTT
CASSLEPGGVTEAFF
>-|TRBJ2-1|TRBD2|TRBV20-1
TGCAGTGCCCCGGGACTAGCGGGGGGACTCTCCTACAATGAGCAGTTCTTC
CSAPGLAGGLSYNEQFF
>-|TRBJ1-5|TRBD1|TRBV6-5
TGTGCCAGCAGTTCCGGGACAGGGGGAGGGTGGGATCAGCCCCAGCATTTT
CASSSGTGGGWDQPQHF
>-|TRBJ1-5|-|TRBV4-3
TGCGCCAGCAGCCAGGCAGGGTGGCAGCCCCAGCATTTT
CASSQAGWQPQHF
>-|TRBJ2-1|-|TRBV6-6
TGTGCCAGCTCGAGGCGAAATGAGCAGTTCTTC
CASSRRNEQFF
>few|TRBJ2-7|-|TRBV5-1
TGCGCCAGTAGCACGTGGACCGTTGGGTACGAGCAGTACTTC
CASSTWTVGYEQYF
>-|TRBJ1-2|TRBD1|TRBV29-1
TGCAGCGCCGGGGGGACAGGGGACAACTATGGCTACACCTTC
CSAGGTGDNYGYTF
>few|TRBJ2-1|TRBD2|TRBV5-6
TGTGCCAGCACCGCGGGGGGTGAGCAGTTCTTC
CASTAGGEQFF
>-|TRBJ2-7|-|TRBV25-1
TGTGCCAGCAGTGAGCTAACTGGAGTTTGGCAGGACTTC
CASSELTGVWQDF
>-|TRBJ2-2|-|TRBV20-1
TGCAGTGCTAGCCCGCTCGGACTCCACGGGGAGCTGTTTTTT
CSASPLGLHGELFF
>-|TRBJ2-7|-|TRBV9
TGTGCCAGCAGCGTAGGGCCAGGCGCGTCCTACGAGCAGTACTTC
CASSVGPGASYEQYF
>once|TRBJ1-2|-|TRBV4-3
TGCGCCAGCAGCCCTAGGGGGGCCAGTGACTATGGCTACACCTTC
CASSPRGASDYGYTF
>few|TRBJ2-5|-|TRBV29-1
TGCAGCGCGCAACGGCACCCAGAGACCCAGTACTTC
CSAQRHPETQYF
>-|TRBJ1-1|TRBD1|TRBV28
TGTGCCAGCAGTTTAAATTTACAGGGGGCCAACACTGAAGCTTTCTTT
CASSLNLQGANTEAFF
>-|TRBJ2-1|-|TRBV6-5
TGTGCCAGCAGTTACTCTGGGCCTAGCTCCTACAATGAGCAGTTCTTC
CASSYSGPSSYNEQFF
>-|TRBJ2-3|-|TRBV14
TGTGCCAGCAGCCAAGTAGGGGACACAGATACGCAGTATTTT
CASSQVGDTDTQYF
>-|TRBJ1-2|-|TRBV12-3/TRBV12-4
TGTGCCAGCAGCCGGCTACAAAGAGAGGGCTACACCTTC
CASSRLQREGYTF
>-|TRBJ2-1|TRBD2|TRBV7-2
TGTGCCAGCAGCGTGACTAGCGGGGGGGGGTACAATGAGCAGTTCTTC
CASSVTSGGGYNEQFF
>-|TRBJ1-1|TRBD1|TRBV6-2/TRBV6-3
TGTGCCAGCACCTGGACCCGGGACAGGAGGTTGAACACTGAAGCTTTCTTT
CASTWTRDRRLNTEAFF
>-|TRBJ2-7|TRBD2|TRBV27
TGTGCCAGCAGTTTATCGTCGGGAGGACGCTACGAGCAGTACTTC
CASSLSSGGRYEQYF
>-|TRBJ1-1|-|TRBV7-9
TGTGCCAGCAGCTTCGGCGGCCTGGGGAACACTGAAGCTTTCTTT
CASSFGGLGNTEAFF
>few|TRBJ2-1|-|TRBV29-1
TGCAGCGTTGACGCCTACAATGAGCAGTTCTTC
CSVDAYNEQFF
>-|TRBJ2-7|TRBD2|TRBV12-3/TRBV12-4
TGTGCCAGCAGCGGGGGACTAGCGGGAGTCGAGCAGTACTTC
CASSGGLAGVEQYF
>-|TRBJ2-1|TRBD2|TRBV27
TGTGCCAGCAGCTTAGCGGGGGGATTCTACAATGAGCAGTTCTTC
CASSLAGGFYNEQFF
>-|TRBJ2-5|TRBD2|TRBV20-1
TGCAGTGCTAGAGTAGCGGGGGGGCGAGGAGAGACCCAGTACTTC
CSARVAGGRGETQYF
>-|TRBJ2-5|TRBD2|TRBV2
TGTGCCAGCAGTGAGGGTAGCGGGGGGCGCCAAGAGACCCAGTACTTC
CASSEGSGGRQETQYF
>-|TRBJ1-5|-|TRBV12-3/TRBV12-4
TGTGCCAGCAGTCCCTCACTTGGGGGGCAGCCCCAGCATTTT
CASSPSLGGQPQHF